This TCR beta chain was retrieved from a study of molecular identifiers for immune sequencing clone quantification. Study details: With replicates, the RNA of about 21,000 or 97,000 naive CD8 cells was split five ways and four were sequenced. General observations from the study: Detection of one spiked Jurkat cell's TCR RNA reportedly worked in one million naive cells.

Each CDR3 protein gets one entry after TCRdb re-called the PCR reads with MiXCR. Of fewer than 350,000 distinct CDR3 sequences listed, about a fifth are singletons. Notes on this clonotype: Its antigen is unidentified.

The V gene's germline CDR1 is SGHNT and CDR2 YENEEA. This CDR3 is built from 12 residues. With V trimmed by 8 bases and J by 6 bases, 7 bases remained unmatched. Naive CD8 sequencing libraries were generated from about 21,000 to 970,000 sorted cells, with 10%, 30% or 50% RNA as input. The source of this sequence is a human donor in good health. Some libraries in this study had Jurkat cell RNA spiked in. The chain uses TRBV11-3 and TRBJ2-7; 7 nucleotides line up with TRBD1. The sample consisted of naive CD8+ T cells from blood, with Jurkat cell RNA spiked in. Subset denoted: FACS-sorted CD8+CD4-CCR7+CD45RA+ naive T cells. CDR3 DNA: TGTGCCAGCTTGACAGGGTTGGCCGAGCAGTACTTC. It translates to CASLTGLAEQYF.